The T cell receptor beta chain under discussion was sequenced for a study of blood T cells in healthy people across ages (dated by TCRdb to the mid-2010s). Background for the entire study: In model experiments, template switching captured about one uniquely barcoded TCR beta cDNA molecule for every two T cells. Using deep sequencing normalized with unique cDNA molecular identifiers, the study measured how TCR beta repertoire diversity changes with age. Four age groups were formed from the donors: young (average around 15 years), middle-aged (less than 40), aged (approximately 60) and long-lived (roughly 81). Donors of different ages were randomly distributed across sequencing lanes to avoid experimental bias. For two donors (one aged 18 to 30 and one aged 80 or older), the study analyzed two additional independent replicas of 1 million unique cDNA reads from the same blood draw. What the research found in general, with its limitations: The percentage of naive T cells measured by flow cytometry correlated strongly with observed TCR beta diversity. Total diversity estimates from one million sequenced T cells were considered lower bounds and underestimates. Donor CMV infection status was unknown, potentially confounding age-related changes in expanded clonotypes. Compared with the aged group, the long-lived group had more naive CD4+ T cells, fewer expanded clones and increased TCR diversity, suggesting age selection. As age increased, observed TCR beta diversity per million T cells dropped in a roughly linear way, and a significant reduction was already evident by age 40. Conclusive comparison of naive and antigen-experienced compartments was prevented by the profiling of bulk unsorted PBMCs.

The library was prepared using 5' RACE. Reads for this sample came from an Illumina HiSeq 2500. The second PCR ran for about 7 to 11 cycles and used a J-beta primer mix along with a sample-barcoded 5' primer. Each TCR beta cDNA molecule received a unique molecular identifier from a template-switch 5' adaptor carrying 12 random nucleotides. At least 2.5 million CDR3-containing paired-end reads were obtained from each sample. First-strand cDNA synthesis was performed from all RNA using the Mint cDNA synthesis kit, with priming by a TRBC-specific oligonucleotide. Following uracil-DNA glycosylase treatment, all cDNA underwent a first 18-cycle PCR with the universal primers M1SS and BC2_uni_R. Under the source paper's analysis protocol: For normalization, 1 million high-quality reads were randomly selected from each sample, with every read carrying a distinct molecular identifier. Instead of being binned into consensus sequences, reads with shared molecular identifiers were discarded. MiTCR, run with a Q25 quality threshold and the strictest error-elimination algorithm, handled CDR3 identification, clonotype clustering and error correction. A nonparametric unseen species model with Euler transformation was used to estimate a lower bound on total TCR beta diversity. Using fastp at Q25 and MiXCR, TCRdb reprocessed the public reads and kept productive beta chains. Records with the same CDR3 protein are collapsed into one entry carrying the most frequent genes and DNA. The V and J calls were determined by TCRdb, not by the authors. This sample gives under 2,000,000 distinct CDR3 sequences in total; about 50% of them show up just once. Together, the top ten hold less than 2.5% of the sample.

The donors were roughly 39 Caucasian individuals from Russia, aged about 6 to 95 years, who were systemically healthy. Approximately 9.3 milliliters of peripheral blood were collected from each donor into EDTA-treated Vacutainer tubes. Ficoll-Paque density-gradient centrifugation was used to isolate PBMCs, with at least 6.5 million per sample. Trizol reagent was used to extract total RNA from the PBMCs, yielding at least 5 micrograms per sample. For every donor, an aliquot of PBMCs went through flow cytometry to measure the percentages of naive CD45RAhigh/CD27high T cells. With respect to this clonotype: This clone's antigen is unknown. No clone much larger than this one lies a single base away; base qualities are absent.

According to the germline V gene (reference sequence), CDR1 reads DFQATT and CDR2 reads SNEGSKA. Relative to germline, V is 2 bases shorter and J is 2 bases shorter, with 16 bases between their ends. The CDR3 sequence holds 17 residues, the cysteine and phenylalanine included. Only CDR3 DNA remains: 51 bases, in frame from the first base. This chain is built from TRBV20-1 and TRBJ2-6; tentative D gene TRBD2, with 6 bases matching. The sequenced sample was blood. The receptor was derived from a woman between 40 and 50 years old in good health. This receptor carries the CDR3 CSARKGSGETGANVLTF. The bases read TGCAGTGCTAGAAAGGGGTCGGGGGAAACTGGGGCCAACGTCCTGACTTTC.